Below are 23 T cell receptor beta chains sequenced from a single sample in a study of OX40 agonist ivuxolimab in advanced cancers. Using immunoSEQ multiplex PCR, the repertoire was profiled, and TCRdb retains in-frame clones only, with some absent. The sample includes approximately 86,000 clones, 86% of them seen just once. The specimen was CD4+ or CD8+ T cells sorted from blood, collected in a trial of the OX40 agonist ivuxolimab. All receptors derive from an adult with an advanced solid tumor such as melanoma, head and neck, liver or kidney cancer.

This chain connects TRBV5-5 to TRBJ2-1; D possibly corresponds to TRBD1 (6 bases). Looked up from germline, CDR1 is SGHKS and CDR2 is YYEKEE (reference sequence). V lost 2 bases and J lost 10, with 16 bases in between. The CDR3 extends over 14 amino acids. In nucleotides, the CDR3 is TGTGCCAGCAGCTTAGCGTATGGGGGCTGGGAGCAGTTCTTC. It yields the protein CASSLAYGGWEQFF. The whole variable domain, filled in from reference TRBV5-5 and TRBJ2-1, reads DAGVTQSPTHLIKTRGQQVTLRCSPISGHKSVSWYQQVLGQGPQFIFQYYEKEERGRGNFPDRFSARQFPNYSSELNVNALLLGDSALYLCASSLAYGGWEQFFGPGTRLTVL.

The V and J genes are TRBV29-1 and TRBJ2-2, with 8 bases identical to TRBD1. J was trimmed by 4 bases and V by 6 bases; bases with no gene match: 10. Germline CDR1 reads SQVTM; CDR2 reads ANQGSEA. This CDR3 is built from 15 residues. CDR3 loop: CSVTNRGSSTGELFF. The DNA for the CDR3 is TGCAGCGTGACCAACAGGGGGTCGAGCACCGGGGAGCTGTTTTTT.

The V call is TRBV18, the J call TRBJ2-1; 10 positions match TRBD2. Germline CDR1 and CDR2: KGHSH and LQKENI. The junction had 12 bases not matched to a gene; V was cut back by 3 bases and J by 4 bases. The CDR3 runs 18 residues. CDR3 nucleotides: TGTGCCAGCTCACCTAATTGGGCAGGGACTAGCGTTTACAATGAGCAGTTCTTC. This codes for CASSPNWAGTSVYNEQFF.

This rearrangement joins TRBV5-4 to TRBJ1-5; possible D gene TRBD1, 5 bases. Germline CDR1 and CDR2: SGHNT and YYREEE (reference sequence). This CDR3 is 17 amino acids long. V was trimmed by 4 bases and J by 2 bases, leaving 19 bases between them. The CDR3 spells CASSQDGGGGGNQPQHF. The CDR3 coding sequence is TGTGCCAGCAGCCAAGATGGCGGGGGAGGGGGCAATCAGCCCCAGCATTTT.

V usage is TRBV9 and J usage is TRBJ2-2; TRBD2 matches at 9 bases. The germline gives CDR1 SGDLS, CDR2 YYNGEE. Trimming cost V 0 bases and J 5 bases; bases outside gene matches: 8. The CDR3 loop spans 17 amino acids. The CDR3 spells CASSVGSSGSFTGELFF. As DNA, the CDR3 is TGTGCCAGCAGCGTAGGTAGTAGCGGGAGTTTTACCGGGGAGCTGTTTTTT. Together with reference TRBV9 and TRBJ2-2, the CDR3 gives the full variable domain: DSGVTQTPKHLITATGQRVTLRCSPRSGDLSVYWYQQSLDQGLQFLIQYYNGEERAKGNILERFSAQQFPDLHSELNLSSLELGDSALYFCASSVGSSGSFTGELFFGEGSRLTVL.

CDR3 amino acids: CASSLGLALDEQYF. DNA of the CDR3: TGTGCCAGCAGCTTGGGACTAGCTCTCGACGAGCAGTACTTC. The rearrangement uses TRBV7-9 and TRBJ2-7, with TRBD2 matching over 9 bases. The CDR3 consists of 14 residues. Per the germline V gene, CDR1 is SEHNR and CDR2 is FQNEAQ (reference sequence). Losses at the gene ends were 3 bases for V and 5 bases for J; bases not matched to a gene: 5.

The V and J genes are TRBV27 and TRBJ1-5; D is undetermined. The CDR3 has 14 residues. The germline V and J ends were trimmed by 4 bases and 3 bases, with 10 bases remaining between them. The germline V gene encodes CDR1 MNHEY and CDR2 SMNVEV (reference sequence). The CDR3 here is CASSYSSLNQPQHF. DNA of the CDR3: TGTGCCAGCAGTTACAGTTCCCTCAATCAGCCCCAGCATTTT.

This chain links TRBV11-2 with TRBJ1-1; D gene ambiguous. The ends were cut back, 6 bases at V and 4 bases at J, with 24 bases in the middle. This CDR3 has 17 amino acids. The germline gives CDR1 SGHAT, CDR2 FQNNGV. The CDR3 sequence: CASSSNLPASAGTEAFF. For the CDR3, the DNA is TGTGCCAGCAGTTCTAACCTTCCTGCGAGTGCTGGCACTGAAGCTTTCTTT.

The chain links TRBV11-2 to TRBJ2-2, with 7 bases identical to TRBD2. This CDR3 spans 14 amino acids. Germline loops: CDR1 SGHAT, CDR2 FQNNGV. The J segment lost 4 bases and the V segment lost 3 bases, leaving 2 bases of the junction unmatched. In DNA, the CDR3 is TGTGCCAGCAGCTTCGGCGGGGGCACCGGGGAGCTGTTTTTT. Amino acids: CASSFGGGTGELFF. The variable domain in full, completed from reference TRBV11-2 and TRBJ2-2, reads EAGVAQSPRYKIIEKRQSVAFWCNPISGHATLYWYQQILGQGPKLLIQFQNNGVVDDSQLPKDRFSAERLKGVDSTLKIQPAKLEDSAVYLCASSFGGGTGELFFGEGSRLTVL.

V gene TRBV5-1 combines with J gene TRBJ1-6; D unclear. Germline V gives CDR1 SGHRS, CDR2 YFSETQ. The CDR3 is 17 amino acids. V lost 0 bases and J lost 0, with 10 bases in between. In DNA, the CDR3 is TGCGCCAGCAGCTTGGTAGGGTCGAGCTCCTATAATTCACCCCTCCACTTT. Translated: CASSLVGSSSYNSPLHF.

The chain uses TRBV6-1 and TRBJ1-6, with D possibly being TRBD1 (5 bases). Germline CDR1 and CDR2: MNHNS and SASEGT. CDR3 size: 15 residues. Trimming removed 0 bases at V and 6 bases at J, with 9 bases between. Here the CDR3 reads CASSEAGGTNSPLHF. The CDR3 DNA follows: TGTGCCAGCAGTGAAGCGGGGGGGACTAATTCACCCCTCCACTTT.

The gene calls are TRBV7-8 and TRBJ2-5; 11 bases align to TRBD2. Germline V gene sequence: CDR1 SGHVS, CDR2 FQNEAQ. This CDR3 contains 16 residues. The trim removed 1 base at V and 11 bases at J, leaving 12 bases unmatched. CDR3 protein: CASSLGVSGRAYEQYF. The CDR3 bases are TGTGCCAGCAGCTTAGGGGTTAGCGGGAGGGCCTATGAGCAGTACTTC.

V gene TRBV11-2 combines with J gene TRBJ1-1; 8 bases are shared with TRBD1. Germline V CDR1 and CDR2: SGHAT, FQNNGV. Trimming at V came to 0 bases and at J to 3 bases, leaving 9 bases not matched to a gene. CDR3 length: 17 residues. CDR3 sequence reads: CASSLDRRAGGYTEAFF. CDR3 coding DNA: TGTGCCAGCAGCTTAGATAGGCGGGCAGGGGGCTACACTGAAGCTTTCTTT.

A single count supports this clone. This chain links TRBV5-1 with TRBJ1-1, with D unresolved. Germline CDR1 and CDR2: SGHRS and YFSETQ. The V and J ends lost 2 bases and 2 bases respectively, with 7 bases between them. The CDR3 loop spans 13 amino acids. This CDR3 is CASSFGSNTEAFF. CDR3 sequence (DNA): TGCGCCAGCAGCTTCGGCAGCAACACTGAAGCTTTCTTT.

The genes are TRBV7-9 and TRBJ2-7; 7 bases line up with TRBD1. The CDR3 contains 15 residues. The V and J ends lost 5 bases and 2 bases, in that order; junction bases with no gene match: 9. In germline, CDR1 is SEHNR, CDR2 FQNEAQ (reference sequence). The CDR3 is CASSQRGQPPYEQYF. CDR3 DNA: TGTGCCAGCAGCCAAAGGGGACAGCCCCCCTACGAGCAGTACTTC.

CDR3 residues: CASSAGTSYGYTF. The DNA for the CDR3 is TGTGCCAGCAGCGCTGGGACATCGTATGGCTACACCTTC. This chain joins TRBV11-2 and TRBJ1-2; possibly TRBD1 for D (6 bases). Deletions cut 5 bases from V and 5 bases from J, with 12 bases between. Germline values: CDR1 SGHAT, CDR2 FQNNGV. CDR3 length: 13 amino acids.

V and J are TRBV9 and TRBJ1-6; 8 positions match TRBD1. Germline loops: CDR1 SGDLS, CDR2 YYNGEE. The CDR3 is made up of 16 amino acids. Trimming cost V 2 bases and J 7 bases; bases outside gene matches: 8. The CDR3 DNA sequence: TGTGCCAGCAGCGTTTCTGGGCAGGGGGCGAATTCACCCCTCCACTTT. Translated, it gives CASSVSGQGANSPLHF.

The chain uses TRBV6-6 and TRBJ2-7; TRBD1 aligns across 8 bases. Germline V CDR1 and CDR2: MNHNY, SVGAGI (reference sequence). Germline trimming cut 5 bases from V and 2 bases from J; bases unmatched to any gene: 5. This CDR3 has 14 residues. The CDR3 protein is CASSTGQGTYEQYF. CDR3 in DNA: TGTGCCAGCAGTACTGGACAGGGAACCTACGAGCAGTACTTC.

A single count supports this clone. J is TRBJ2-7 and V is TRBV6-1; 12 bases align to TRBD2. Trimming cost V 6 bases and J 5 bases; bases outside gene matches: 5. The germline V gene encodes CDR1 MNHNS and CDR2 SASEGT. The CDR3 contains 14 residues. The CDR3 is CASSPSGGANEQYF. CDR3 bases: TGTGCCAGCAGCCCTAGCGGGGGGGCAAACGAGCAGTACTTC.

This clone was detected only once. The CDR3 spells CASSMGESLYGYTF. Written as DNA, the CDR3 is TGTGCCAGTAGTATGGGGGAATCCCTCTATGGCTACACCTTC. The rearrangement uses TRBV19 and TRBJ1-2, with TRBD1 as a possible D gene (5 bases). This CDR3 is 14 amino acids long. CDR1 is LNHDA, CDR2 SQIVND, per germline (reference sequence). The V end was cut by 3 bases, the J end by 4 bases, with 12 bases between.

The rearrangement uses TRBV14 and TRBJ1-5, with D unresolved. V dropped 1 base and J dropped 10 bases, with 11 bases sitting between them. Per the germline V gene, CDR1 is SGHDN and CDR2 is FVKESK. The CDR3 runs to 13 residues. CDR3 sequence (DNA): TGTGCCAGCAGCCAAGCGGAGGGCCGTCCCCAGCATTTT. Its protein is CASSQAEGRPQHF.

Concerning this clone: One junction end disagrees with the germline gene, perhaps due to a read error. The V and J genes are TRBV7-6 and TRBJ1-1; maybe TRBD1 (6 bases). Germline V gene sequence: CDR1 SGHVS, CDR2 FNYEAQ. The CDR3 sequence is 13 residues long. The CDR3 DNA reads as TGTGCCAGCAGCTTAGCGCCCCAGGGGAGGCCTTTGTTT. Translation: CASSLAPQGRPLF.

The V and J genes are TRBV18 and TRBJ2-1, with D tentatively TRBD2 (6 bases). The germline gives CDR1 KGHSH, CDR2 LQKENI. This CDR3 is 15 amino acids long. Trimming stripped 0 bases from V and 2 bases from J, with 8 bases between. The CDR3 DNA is TGTGCCAGCTCACCACCGGGAGGAGCCTACAATGAGCAGTTCTTC. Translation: CASSPPGGAYNEQFF.